These 27 T cell receptor beta chains were all obtained from the same sample, sequenced in a study of PD-1 blockade in mismatch repair-deficient tumors (dated by TCRdb to about 2017). Receptor amplification or capture employed the immunoSEQ multiplex PCR assay. TCRdb obtained this table from immuneACCESS and retained in-frame rearrangements with V and J assigned. These tables miss some clones; where compared with another copy, unresolved V genes account for less than half of the shortfall, and the remainder is unexplained. The sample includes 15,000 to 20,000 clones, with 84% observed a single time. The ten largest clones add up to 1.6% of the sample. The specimen comprised PBMCs, sampled roughly 24 weeks after starting pembrolizumab. The source of these receptors is an adult with mismatch repair-deficient cancer.

This sequence joins TRBV7-2 and TRBJ2-5; no reliable D call. The germline V gene encodes CDR1 SGHTA and CDR2 FQGNSA. With 5 bases removed from V and 2 bases from J, the gap between germline ends came to 15 bases. The CDR3 is 15 amino acids. CDR3 loop: CASSPESDLQETQYF. CDR3 nucleotides: TGTGCCAGCAGCCCGGAGTCGGATTTACAAGAGACCCAGTACTTC.

This clone was observed once. V is TRBV29-1 and J is TRBJ2-1, with D perhaps matching TRBD2 (6 bases). Germline V lookup: CDR1 SQVTM, CDR2 ANQGSEA. Trimming removed 1 base at V and 10 bases at J, with 17 bases between. This CDR3 contains 14 residues. CDR3 bases: TGCAGCGTTGAAGGGGGAGGAGGCTGGAGAGAGCAGTTCTTC. Protein: CSVEGGGGWREQFF.

The genes are TRBV30 and TRBJ2-5; D perhaps matches TRBD2 (5 bases). V was clipped by 5 bases and J by 2 bases, with 18 bases between them. CDR3 length equals 15 residues. Germline assignment: CDR1 GTSNPN and CDR2 SVGIG (reference sequence). Here the CDR3 DNA reads TGTGCCTGGGCCGCCGGTCTAGCCAAACAAGAGACCCAGTACTTC. Its protein product is CAWAAGLAKQETQYF.

The chain has TRBV6-1 and TRBJ2-5; TRBD1 matches 7 bases. The CDR3 loop spans 15 amino acids. The trim removed 7 bases at V and 2 bases at J, leaving 10 bases unmatched. CDR1 and CDR2 (germline): MNHNS, SASEGT. CDR3 loop: CASTTNRGFQETQYF. In DNA, the CDR3 is TGTGCCAGCACCACGAACAGGGGATTTCAAGAGACCCAGTACTTC.

The chain couples TRBV18 to TRBJ1-5, with D hard to call. Trimming cost V 2 bases and J 4 bases, with 9 bases left between them. Germline values: CDR1 KGHSH, CDR2 LQKENI. The CDR3 loop spans 14 amino acids. CDR3 bases: TGTGCCAGCTCACCAGATCCTAGGAATCAGCCCCAGCATTTT. This codes for CASSPDPRNQPQHF. Filled out from reference TRBV18 and TRBJ1-5, the complete variable domain reads NAGVMQNPRHLVRRRGQEARLRCSPMKGHSHVYWYRQLPEEGLKFMVYLQKENIIDESGMPKERFSAEFPKEGPSILRIQQVVRGDSAAYFCASSPDPRNQPQHFGDGTRLSIL.

This chain links TRBV18 with TRBJ2-3; 13 bases agree with TRBD2. V lost 0 bases to trimming and J lost 3 bases; unmatched junction nucleotides: 0. Germline assignment: CDR1 KGHSH and CDR2 LQKENI. The CDR3 extends over 16 amino acids. CDR3 nucleotides: TGTGCCAGCTCACCACCGGGACTAGCGGGAACAGATACGCAGTATTTT. As protein: CASSPPGLAGTDTQYF. The variable domain in full, with the rest retrieved from reference TRBV18 and TRBJ2-3, is NAGVMQNPRHLVRRRGQEARLRCSPMKGHSHVYWYRQLPEEGLKFMVYLQKENIIDESGMPKERFSAEFPKEGPSILRIQQVVRGDSAAYFCASSPPGLAGTDTQYFGPGTRLTVL.

DNA for the CDR3: TGTGCCAGCAGCTTAGTTAAAACAGGGGGCTTAAACACCATATATTTT. This codes for CASSLVKTGGLNTIYF. V gene TRBV7-2 combines with J gene TRBJ1-3, with 9 bases lining up with TRBD1. This CDR3 has 16 residues. Germline V lookup: CDR1 SGHTA, CDR2 FQGNSA. V was pared by 1 base and J by 6 bases, with 7 bases of the junction left unmatched.

The J gene is TRBJ1-5, the V gene TRBV7-9; no firm D call. The germline CDR1 and CDR2 sequences are SEHNR and FQNEAQ (reference sequence). This CDR3 is built from 12 residues. V was shortened by 5 bases and J by 5 bases, with 7 bases between the two germline ends. CDR3 sequence: CASSRGDQPQHF. The CDR3, as DNA: TGTGCCAGCAGCCGGGGTGATCAGCCCCAGCATTTT.

The chain uses TRBV18 and TRBJ1-3; D gene uncertain. The V end lost 3 bases, the J end lost 0 bases, and 6 bases lay between the germline ends. Germline V gene lookup returns CDR1 KGHSH and CDR2 LQKENI. The CDR3 is 14 residues long. The CDR3 nucleotides read TGTGCCAGCTCACCTAGCAACTCTGGAAACACCATATATTTT. Translated: CASSPSNSGNTIYF.

J is TRBJ1-1 and V is TRBV14; 7 nucleotides line up with TRBD1. V was clipped by 4 bases and J by 10 bases; unmatched bases: 15. The CDR3 runs 15 residues. CDR1 and CDR2 (germline): SGHDN, FVKESK. The CDR3 loop reads CASSLSGQERAVAFF. The CDR3 DNA sequence: TGTGCCAGCAGCCTCAGCGGACAGGAGCGAGCCGTAGCTTTCTTT.

The gene calls are TRBV2 and TRBJ2-2; the match to TRBD2 covers 7 bases. CDR1 is SNHLY, CDR2 FYNNEI, per germline. The V and J ends lost 3 bases and 6 bases, in that order; junction bases with no gene match: 1. The CDR3 is made up of 13 amino acids. As DNA, the CDR3 is TGTGCCAGCAGTGATCGGGGGGCCGGGGAGCTGTTTTTT. This sequence encodes CASSDRGAGELFF. Supplemented by reference TRBV2 and TRBJ2-2, the full variable domain reads EPEVTQTPSHQVTQMGQEVILRCVPISNHLYFYWYRQILGQKVEFLVSFYNNEISEKSEIFDDQFSVERPDGSNFTLKIRSTKLEDSAMYFCASSDRGAGELFFGEGSRLTVL.

The chain has TRBV6-1 and TRBJ1-5; 12 bases align to TRBD1. The J segment lost 6 bases and the V segment lost 7 bases, leaving 4 bases of the junction unmatched. The CDR3 spans 14 residues. Germline CDR1 is MNHNS and CDR2 is SASEGT. The CDR3 spells CASNRDRGPQPQHF. CDR3 DNA: TGTGCCAGCAATCGGGACAGGGGGCCTCAGCCCCAGCATTTT.

This chain links TRBV6-6 with TRBJ2-3, with TRBD2 identical over 10 bases. This CDR3 has 14 amino acids. Germline V lookup: CDR1 MNHNY, CDR2 SVGAGI (reference sequence). V lost 4 bases and J lost 5; bases outside the gene matches: 3. CDR3 sequence: CASSSLAGVDTQYF. Written as DNA, the CDR3 is TGTGCCAGCAGTTCGCTAGCGGGAGTAGATACGCAGTATTTT.

The chain joins TRBV12-5 to TRBJ2-1; 11 positions agree with TRBD1. This CDR3 contains 17 residues. Germline trimming cut 2 bases from V and 5 bases from J; bases unmatched to any gene: 8. CDR1 and CDR2 (germline): LGHNT, FRNRAP. The CDR3 DNA reads as TGTGCTAGTGGTTTGAACCCGGGACAGGGGGTCGACAATGAGCAGTTCTTC. It translates to CASGLNPGQGVDNEQFF.

A few counts support this clone. The rearrangement joins TRBV14 to TRBJ2-7; TRBD1 matches 8 bases. CDR3 size: 14 residues. Per the germline V gene, CDR1 is SGHDN and CDR2 is FVKESK. The V gene end was trimmed by 4 bases and the J gene end by 5 bases; junction bases not matched to a gene: 7. The CDR3 nucleotides are TGTGCCAGCAGCCCGGACAGGGCATCCCACGAGCAGTACTTC. Amino acid sequence: CASSPDRASHEQYF.

The V and J genes are TRBV11-3 and TRBJ1-1; D may be TRBD1 (6 bases). Germline loops: CDR1 SGHNT, CDR2 YENEEA. The CDR3 extends over 15 amino acids. The V and J ends lost 0 bases and 1 base respectively, with 9 bases between them. DNA for the CDR3: TGTGCCAGCAGCTTAGATCTGGACAGGAACACTGAAGCTTTCTTT. Translating it yields CASSLDLDRNTEAFF. The variable domain in full, with the rest retrieved from reference TRBV11-3 and TRBJ1-1, is EAGVVQSPRYKIIEKKQPVAFWCNPISGHNTLYWYLQNLGQGPELLIRYENEEAVDDSQLPKDRFSAERLKGVDSTLKIQPAELGDSAVYLCASSLDLDRNTEAFFGQGTRLTVV.

The V call is TRBV13, the J call TRBJ2-6; 15 nucleotides align to TRBD2. The CDR3 extends over 14 amino acids. Trimming took 4 bases from V and 12 from J; bases not matched to a gene: 1. The germline CDR1 and CDR2 sequences are PRHDT and FYEKMQ (reference sequence). The CDR3, as DNA: TGTGCCAGCAGCTCGGGACTAGCGGGAGGCGTCCTGACTTTC. This sequence encodes CASSSGLAGGVLTF.

DNA of the CDR3: TGTGCCAGCAGTCGGAGGACAGGGGCGGACTATGGCTACACCTTC. Translating gives CASSRRTGADYGYTF. The chain couples TRBV6-6 to TRBJ1-2; 9 positions agree with TRBD1. Germline trimming cut 5 bases from V and 3 bases from J; bases unmatched to any gene: 7. Germline V CDR1 and CDR2: MNHNY, SVGAGI (reference sequence). CDR3 size: 15 residues.

The chain recombines TRBV7-8 with TRBJ1-2, with D possibly being TRBD1 (5 bases). Trimming stripped 5 bases from V and 8 bases from J, with 15 bases between. Germline V lookup: CDR1 SGHVS, CDR2 FQNEAQ. The CDR3 covers 13 residues. Here the CDR3 reads CASSPQGSHGYTF. The CDR3 DNA is TGTGCCAGCAGCCCTCAGGGATCACACGGCTACACCTTC.

V gene TRBV14 combines with J gene TRBJ2-1; TRBD2 agrees at 9 bases. V was clipped by 4 bases and J by 9 bases; unmatched bases: 13. The V gene's germline CDR1 is SGHDN and CDR2 FVKESK. The CDR3 extends over 16 amino acids. The CDR3 reads CASSPYGGRGSFEQFF. In nucleotides, the CDR3 is TGTGCCAGCAGCCCTTATGGCGGGAGGGGCTCCTTTGAGCAGTTCTTC.

The gene calls are TRBV7-2 and TRBJ1-5; TRBD1 matches 9 bases. The CDR3 runs 16 residues. Germline V gene lookup returns CDR1 SGHTA and CDR2 FQGNSA. V lost 2 bases to trimming and J lost 7 bases; unmatched junction nucleotides: 9. CDR3 coding DNA: TGTGCCAGCAGCTTAAGTACAGGGGGCGCCGAGCAGCCCCAGCATTTT. Translated, it gives CASSLSTGGAEQPQHF. Full variable domain (remainder filled in from reference TRBV7-2 and TRBJ1-5): GAGVSQSPSNKVTEKGKDVELRCDPISGHTALYWYRQSLGQGLEFLIYFQGNSAPDKSGLPSDRFSAERTGGSVSTLTIQRTQQEDSAVYLCASSLSTGGAEQPQHFGDGTRLSIL.

The V gene is TRBV10-3, the J gene TRBJ1-4; 10 positions agree with TRBD1. Germline assignment: CDR1 ENHRY and CDR2 SYGVKD. This CDR3 region has 15 residues. J gave up 8 bases and V 7 bases, and 10 bases lay outside the gene matches. This CDR3 is CAIKATGGEGEKLFF. CDR3 sequence (DNA): TGTGCCATCAAGGCGACAGGGGGCGAAGGGGAAAAACTGTTTTTT.

The V call is TRBV19, the J call TRBJ2-7, with D possibly TRBD1 on 6 matching bases. The length of the CDR3 is 15 residues. Between the trimmed V and J ends, which lost 2 bases and 7 bases, there was a span of 18 bases. Germline lookup yields CDR1 LNHDA and CDR2 SQIVND (reference sequence). CDR3 in DNA: TGTGCCAGTAGTATAAGCCGGACAGAGTACGTAGAGCAGTACTTC. Amino acids: CASSISRTEYVEQYF.

The chain carries TRBV19 and TRBJ2-1; 9 nucleotides line up with TRBD2. Germline trimming cut 7 bases from V and 5 bases from J; bases unmatched to any gene: 6. This CDR3 contains 14 residues. Looked up from germline, CDR1 is LNHDA and CDR2 is SQIVND (reference sequence). CDR3 DNA sequence: TGTGCCAGTACCCCTAGCGGGGCTAACAATGAGCAGTTCTTC. Protein: CASTPSGANNEQFF.

The chain combines TRBV12-5 with TRBJ2-4, with D possibly TRBD2 on 7 matching bases. The CDR3 contains 17 residues. Trimming removed 6 bases at V and 2 bases at J, with 20 bases between. Germline-derived CDR1 and CDR2 are LGHNT and FRNRAP. The CDR3 DNA is TGTGCTAGTGGCTATACCCAAAGGGGGGGAACCAAAAACATTCAGTACTTC. Protein product: CASGYTQRGGTKNIQYF.

The chain is built from TRBV29-1 and TRBJ1-2; TRBD1 aligns across 9 bases. This CDR3 is built from 12 residues. Trimming at V came to 5 bases and at J to 7 bases, leaving 5 bases not matched to a gene. The germline CDR1 and CDR2 sequences are SQVTM and ANQGSEA. CDR3 protein: CSVHRGRGGYTF. CDR3 nucleotide sequence: TGCAGCGTTCACAGGGGGCGCGGTGGCTACACCTTC.

This chain connects TRBV5-4 to TRBJ2-1; D remains ambiguous. Germline V gene lookup returns CDR1 SGHNT and CDR2 YYREEE (reference sequence). Trimming took 3 bases from V and 7 from J, leaving 17 bases between them. The CDR3 has 15 amino acids. The DNA of the CDR3 is TGTGCCAGCAGCTCGATTGAGGAAAGTGGGAATGAGCAGTTCTTC. Translating gives CASSSIEESGNEQFF.